One sample yielded the 16 T cell receptor beta chains listed below, sequenced in a study of T cell responses to AZD1222 COVID-19 vaccine. Sequencing used immunoSEQ multiplex PCR; TCRdb keeps in-frame clones, though not all of them. The repertoire holds 100,000 or so clones, with 85% to 90% as singletons. This sample comprised peripheral blood, obtained on day 0 of AZD1222 vaccination. All receptors come from an adult in good health.

V and J are TRBV4-3 and TRBJ2-5; D unresolved. The ends were cut back, 0 bases at V and 5 bases at J, with 10 bases in the middle. Germline assignment: CDR1 LGHNA and CDR2 YSLEER. This CDR3 spans 14 amino acids. The DNA for the CDR3 is TGCGCCAGCAGCCAAGACTGGACCACGGAGACCCAGTACTTC. Translating gives CASSQDWTTETQYF.

The chain is built from TRBV7-2 and TRBJ2-2; D ambiguous. Germline values: CDR1 SGHTA, CDR2 FQGNSA. This CDR3 contains 12 residues. The V gene lost 0 bases and the J gene lost 8 bases, with 4 bases spanning the gap. The CDR3 reads CASSLARGELFF. The CDR3 DNA reads TGTGCCAGCAGCTTAGCACGTGGGGAGCTGTTTTTT. Based on the CDR3 plus reference TRBV7-2 and TRBJ2-2, the full variable domain is GAGVSQSPSNKVTEKGKDVELRCDPISGHTALYWYRQSLGQGLEFLIYFQGNSAPDKSGLPSDRFSAERTGGSVSTLTIQRTQQEDSAVYLCASSLARGELFFGEGSRLTVL.

The chain links TRBV7-8 to TRBJ1-6; D possibly corresponds to TRBD1 (6 bases). V dropped 1 base and J dropped 7 bases, with 11 bases sitting between them. Germline CDR1 is SGHVS and CDR2 is FQNEAQ. The CDR3 extends over 15 amino acids. Here the CDR3 reads CASSLEGGKNSPLHF. CDR3 DNA: TGTGCCAGCAGCTTAGAGGGGGGAAAGAATTCACCCCTCCACTTT. The entire variable domain, with the rest obtained from reference TRBV7-8 and TRBJ1-6, is as follows: GAGVSQSPRYKVAKRGQDVALRCDPISGHVSLFWYQQALGQGPEFLTYFQNEAQLDKSGLPSDRFFAERPEGSVSTLKIQRTQQEDSAVYLCASSLEGGKNSPLHFGNGTRLTVT.

V is TRBV5-4 and J is TRBJ2-7; a weak D match, TRBD2 (6 bases). The CDR3 spans 14 residues. V lost 3 bases and J lost 6, with 16 bases in between. CDR1 is SGHNT and CDR2 is YYREEE in the germline V gene (reference sequence). CDR3 region: CASSSGDSPFEQYF. Here the CDR3 DNA reads TGTGCCAGCAGCTCTGGGGACTCCCCTTTCGAGCAGTACTTC.

A note on this clone: At one of its ends the junction is not consistent with the germline gene, which may arise from a read error. This sequence joins TRBV7-7 and TRBJ1-5; D possibly corresponds to TRBD1 (5 bases). This CDR3 is built from 19 residues. The germline V gene has CDR1 SSHAT and CDR2 FNYEAQ (reference sequence). CDR3 nucleotide sequence: TGTGCTAGCAGCTTAGATACTCTGGACCCGGGGCACGGCAATCAGCCCCAGCATTTT. Residues: CASSLDTLDPGHGNQPQHF.

This chain joins TRBV19 and TRBJ1-4, with D possibly TRBD1 on 5 matching bases. The V gene's germline CDR1 is LNHDA and CDR2 SQIVND (reference sequence). The CDR3 totals 12 residues. The ends were cut back, 5 bases at V and 11 bases at J, with 12 bases in the middle. CDR3 sequence (DNA): TGTGCCAGTAGTGAAAGTAGGGACAAACTGTTTTTT. Residues: CASSESRDKLFF.

The CDR3, as DNA: TGCGCCAGCAGTGACCAGCGTTCGGGTAAGTGGGACTACGAGCAGTACTTC. Translation: CASSDQRSGKWDYEQYF. The J gene is TRBJ2-7, the V gene TRBV10-1; the D is unclear. Trimming stripped 3 bases from V and 3 bases from J, with 21 bases between. Germline V lookup: CDR1 WNHNN, CDR2 SYGVQD (reference sequence). CDR3 size: 17 residues.

CDR3 nucleotides: TGTGCCAGCAGCTACTACAATGAGCAGTTCTTC. Translation gives CASSYYNEQFF. The chain is built from TRBV13 and TRBJ2-1; no clear D. The CDR3 totals 11 residues. V lost 4 bases, J lost 3 bases, and 1 base lay in between. The germline V gene has CDR1 PRHDT and CDR2 FYEKMQ (reference sequence).

This sequence joins TRBV9 and TRBJ2-2; TRBD2 matches at 8 bases. The CDR3 runs to 16 residues. From germline, CDR1 is SGDLS and CDR2 YYNGEE. V lost 4 bases and J lost 0; bases outside the gene matches: 5. CDR3 DNA: TGTGCCAGCAGCCCCATAGCGGGAACGAACACCGGGGAGCTGTTTTTT. Protein: CASSPIAGTNTGELFF.

The chain has TRBV5-6 and TRBJ1-4; D remains unclear. V shed 4 bases and J shed 3 bases, with 7 bases lying between them. The CDR3 sequence is 13 residues long. Germline CDR1 SGHDT, CDR2 YYEEEE. The CDR3 protein is CASSPSPNEKLFF. The CDR3 DNA reads as TGTGCCAGCAGCCCGTCACCTAATGAAAAACTGTTTTTT. The complete variable domain, with remaining parts taken from reference TRBV5-6 and TRBJ1-4, reads DAGVTQSPTHLIKTRGQQVTLRCSPKSGHDTVSWYQQALGQGPQFIFQYYEEEERQRGNFPDRFSGHQFPNYSSELNVNALLLGDSALYLCASSPSPNEKLFFGSGTQLSVL.

Only one count was recorded for this clone. The CDR3 region is CASSAEGLNTEAFF. The DNA for the CDR3 is TGCGCCAGCAGTGCGGAGGGGCTAAACACTGAAGCTTTCTTT. This chain connects TRBV4-3 to TRBJ1-1, with D maybe TRBD1 (5 bases). The CDR3 loop spans 14 amino acids. The germline V gene has CDR1 LGHNA and CDR2 YSLEER. V shed 6 bases and J shed 2 bases, with 13 bases lying between them.

The chain has TRBV28 and TRBJ1-3, with unresolved D. CDR1 MDHEN and CDR2 SYDVKM come from the germline V gene. V lost 3 bases and J 0 bases, leaving 6 bases between the germline ends. The CDR3 is 14 residues long. CDR3 in DNA: TGTGCCAGCAGTTTTGTGTCCTCTGGAAACACCATATATTTT. Its translation: CASSFVSSGNTIYF.

This clone appeared a single time. V is TRBV5-5 and J is TRBJ2-1; D is possibly TRBD2 (5 bases). Per germline, CDR1 SGHKS and CDR2 YYEKEE (reference sequence). The V end lost 0 bases, the J end lost 1 base, and 11 bases lay between the germline ends. This CDR3 comprises 16 residues. The CDR3 DNA reads as TGTGCCAGCAGCTTGGGTGCTAGCCTGTCCTACAATGAGCAGTTCTTC. It translates to CASSLGASLSYNEQFF.

The chain carries TRBV5-6 and TRBJ1-1; possibly TRBD1 for D (6 bases). From germline, CDR1 is SGHDT and CDR2 YYEEEE. CDR3 length equals 13 residues. V lost 6 bases and J lost 8, with 17 bases in between. CDR3 residues: CASTHRGAAEAFF. The CDR3 DNA reads TGTGCCAGCACCCACCGGGGGGCGGCGGAAGCTTTCTTT.

This chain joins TRBV28 and TRBJ1-3; TRBD1 matches at 8 bases. J gave up 4 bases and V 6 bases, and 14 bases lay outside the gene matches. Germline CDR1 reads MDHEN; CDR2 reads SYDVKM. CDR3 size: 17 residues. CDR3 sequence (DNA): TGTGCCAGCAGGGCTTATCCCCAGGGGGCGAAAGGAAACACCATATATTTT. Translating gives CASRAYPQGAKGNTIYF.

The chain couples TRBV9 to TRBJ1-3; D uncertain. CDR3 length: 14 amino acids. The germline V and J ends were trimmed by 1 base and 8 bases, with 13 bases remaining between them. Germline lookup yields CDR1 SGDLS and CDR2 YYNGEE. The CDR3 loop reads CASSVRADMDTIYF. The CDR3 nucleotides read TGTGCCAGCAGCGTACGGGCAGATATGGACACCATATATTTT.